Following are 13 T cell receptor beta chains from one sample sequenced in a study of T cell changes during pregnancy in multiple sclerosis. The assay was immunoSEQ multiplex PCR, and TCRdb's table has in-frame clones only and misses some. The sample includes fewer than 150,000 clones, roughly 96% of them seen just once. The sample in question was peripheral blood, obtained after pregnancy. These receptors were taken from a female donor with multiple sclerosis, enrolled in a pregnancy study.

This chain uses TRBV7-8 with TRBJ2-7; 9 bases match TRBD2. Germline CDR1 and CDR2: SGHVS and FQNEAQ. V shed 5 bases, J shed 1 base, and the junction held 6 bases outside the gene matches. The CDR3 runs 15 residues. The CDR3 bases are TGTGCCAGCAGCAGAGCGGGAGGCCTATCCTACGAGCAGTACTTC. Translated, it gives CASSRAGGLSYEQYF.

J is TRBJ2-7 and V is TRBV28, with TRBD1 identical over 7 bases. Losses at the gene ends were 2 bases for V and 5 bases for J; bases not matched to a gene: 3. This CDR3 has 13 amino acids. The germline CDR1 and CDR2 sequences are MDHEN and SYDVKM. CDR3 bases: TGTGCCAGCAGTTTAGTACAGGGGAACGAGCAGTACTTC. Translated, it gives CASSLVQGNEQYF.

The chain has TRBV27 and TRBJ2-2; 12 bases line up with TRBD2. The CDR3 totals 16 residues. The germline gives CDR1 MNHEY, CDR2 SMNVEV (reference sequence). Trimming took 1 base from V and 7 from J; bases not matched to a gene: 4. The CDR3 sequence: CASSLWLAGGVGELFF. The CDR3 DNA is TGTGCCAGCAGTTTATGGCTAGCGGGAGGGGTCGGGGAGCTGTTTTTT.

The chain combines TRBV9 with TRBJ2-3; TRBD2 matches 9 bases. J lost 2 bases, V lost 5 bases, and 3 bases had no gene match. Per the germline V gene, CDR1 is SGDLS and CDR2 is YYNGEE. The CDR3 covers 14 residues. In nucleotides, the CDR3 is TGTGCCAGCAGTCCGGGACTAGCCACAGATACGCAGTATTTT. Protein sequence: CASSPGLATDTQYF.

This clone was counted once. The J gene is TRBJ2-2, the V gene TRBV19, with 7 bases matching TRBD1. CDR3 length: 16 amino acids. Unmatched junction bases numbered 7, after V lost 3 bases and J lost 3 bases. Germline V lookup: CDR1 LNHDA, CDR2 SQIVND (reference sequence). CDR3 DNA sequence: TGTGCCAGTAGTATTCAGAGGGGGCCCCACACCGGGGAGCTGTTTTTT. Protein: CASSIQRGPHTGELFF.

The chain joins TRBV6-6 to TRBJ1-1, with 9 nucleotides matching TRBD1. Germline trimming cut 5 bases from V and 5 bases from J; bases unmatched to any gene: 6. The CDR3 covers 14 residues. CDR1 and CDR2 from the germline V gene are MNHNY and SVGAGI (reference sequence). CDR3 coding DNA: TGTGCCAGCAGTCACAGGGGGCGGGGAACTGAAGCTTTCTTT. This sequence encodes CASSHRGRGTEAFF.

The gene calls are TRBV6-5 and TRBJ2-1; the D gene is possibly TRBD2 (5 bases). CDR1 is MNHEY and CDR2 is SVGAGI in the germline V gene. CDR3 size: 15 residues. V lost 6 bases and J 0 bases, leaving 12 bases between the germline ends. The CDR3 DNA is TGTGCCAGCAGGGGTAGCGTCAGCTCCTACAATGAGCAGTTCTTC. Its translation is CASRGSVSSYNEQFF.

J is TRBJ2-3 and V is TRBV6-5, with D unresolved. This CDR3 spans 16 amino acids. Germline V gives CDR1 MNHEY, CDR2 SVGAGI. V dropped 3 bases and J dropped 2 bases, with 15 bases sitting between them. Here the CDR3 DNA reads TGTGCCAGCAGTTATGGTGGCGACCTAGACACAGATACGCAGTATTTT. It codes for CASSYGGDLDTDTQYF.

This chain connects TRBV5-6 to TRBJ2-1; D is possibly TRBD2 (5 bases). Germline lookup yields CDR1 SGHDT and CDR2 YYEEEE. The CDR3 has 16 amino acids. Deletions cut 1 base from V and 1 base from J, with 12 bases between. CDR3 coding DNA: TGTGCCAGCAGCTTGATCTGGAGAGGGTCCTACAATGAGCAGTTCTTC. Protein sequence: CASSLIWRGSYNEQFF. The entire variable domain, with the rest obtained from reference TRBV5-6 and TRBJ2-1, is as follows: DAGVTQSPTHLIKTRGQQVTLRCSPKSGHDTVSWYQQALGQGPQFIFQYYEEEERQRGNFPDRFSGHQFPNYSSELNVNALLLGDSALYLCASSLIWRGSYNEQFFGPGTRLTVL.

The chain couples TRBV29-1 to TRBJ2-3, with TRBD2 identical over 8 bases. CDR1 is SQVTM, CDR2 ANQGSEA, per germline. The CDR3 extends over 16 amino acids. Trimming at V came to 4 bases and at J to 5 bases, leaving 14 bases not matched to a gene. The CDR3 region has the DNA TGCAGCGTTGCTAGACGGGAGGGCGTCTCTGTAGATACGCAGTATTTT. Translating gives CSVARREGVSVDTQYF.

J is TRBJ1-1 and V is TRBV2; TRBD1 might be the D (5 bases). CDR1 and CDR2 from the germline V gene are SNHLY and FYNNEI. With 8 bases removed from V and 5 bases from J, the gap between germline ends came to 18 bases. The CDR3 runs 14 residues. As DNA, the CDR3 is TGTGCCAGCCCCAGCGAAGGGGAGGAAACTGAAGCTTTCTTT. This gives the protein CASPSEGEETEAFF. Filled out from reference TRBV2 and TRBJ1-1, the complete variable domain reads EPEVTQTPSHQVTQMGQEVILRCVPISNHLYFYWYRQILGQKVEFLVSFYNNEISEKSEIFDDQFSVERPDGSNFTLKIRSTKLEDSAMYFCASPSEGEETEAFFGQGTRLTVV.

V is TRBV28 and J is TRBJ2-1, with a tentative D call TRBD1 (7 bases). Germline loops: CDR1 MDHEN, CDR2 SYDVKM. The germline V and J ends were trimmed by 3 bases and 6 bases, with 15 bases remaining between them. The CDR3 length is 15 residues. The CDR3 loop is CASSFPRRGLNEQFF. In DNA, the CDR3 is TGTGCCAGCAGTTTCCCCCGGAGGGGGCTCAATGAGCAGTTCTTC.

The chain carries TRBV14 and TRBJ2-7; possibly TRBD1 for D (6 bases). The CDR3 length is 16 residues. The germline CDR1 and CDR2 sequences are SGHDN and FVKESK. Trimming left V 4 bases short and J 0 bases short, with 16 bases between. CDR3 amino acids: CASSRRTAHYSYEQYF. The CDR3 DNA is TGTGCCAGCAGCCGTCGGACAGCCCATTACTCCTACGAGCAGTACTTC.